The 29 T cell receptor beta chains below were found in one sample sequenced in a study of blood T cell repertoires in COVID-19. Produced via immunoSEQ multiplex PCR; TCRdb's table is partial and in-frame only. The sample comprises fewer than 150,000 clones, around 80% of which are singletons, and roughly 6.2% rests with the top ten. The source material was peripheral blood. All receptors derive from a man in his sixties or seventies with acute or convalescent COVID-19.

The V gene is TRBV5-6, the J gene TRBJ1-2; 8 positions agree with TRBD1. Looked up from germline, CDR1 is SGHDT and CDR2 is YYEEEE. The CDR3 is 15 residues long. The trim removed 3 bases at V and 6 bases at J, leaving 10 bases unmatched. The CDR3 DNA is TGTGCCAGCAGCTCCCTCGACAGGGGTGGTCATGGCTACACCTTC. Encoded protein: CASSSLDRGGHGYTF.

V is TRBV3-1 (or the pseudogene TRBV3-2) and J is TRBJ2-1, with TRBD1 as a possible D gene (6 bases). V was trimmed by 4 bases and J by 1 base, leaving 8 bases between them. The CDR3 runs 14 residues. Germline loops: CDR1 LGHDT, CDR2 YNNKEL (reference sequence). The CDR3 is CASSRDTSYNEQFF. The CDR3, as DNA: TGTGCCAGCAGCCGGGACACGTCCTACAATGAGCAGTTCTTC.

The DNA of the CDR3 is TGTGCCAGTAGTATAGACAGGGTCGGCAATGAGCAGTTCTTC. Its translation is CASSIDRVGNEQFF. V gene TRBV19 combines with J gene TRBJ2-1, with a possible D match to TRBD1 (5 bases). Germline CDR1 and CDR2: LNHDA and SQIVND (reference sequence). This CDR3 has 14 residues. The V and J ends lost 0 bases and 6 bases respectively, with 9 bases between them.

This clone appeared a single time. V usage is TRBV5-6 and J usage is TRBJ1-5, with D uncertain. Germline-derived CDR1 and CDR2 are SGHDT and YYEEEE. Trimming removed 1 base at V and 6 bases at J, with 17 bases between. The CDR3 is 16 residues long. CDR3 nucleotide sequence: TGTGCCAGCAGCTTGTTCAGAGAGGGTCCCTCTCAGCCCCAGCATTTT. Its protein is CASSLFREGPSQPQHF.

A few counts support this clone. The gene calls are TRBV19 and TRBJ1-3; D possibly corresponds to TRBD1 (5 bases). Germline V gene lookup returns CDR1 LNHDA and CDR2 SQIVND (reference sequence). This CDR3 spans 13 amino acids. Trimming stripped 4 bases from V and 4 bases from J, with 8 bases between. The CDR3 loop reads CASSTGFGNTIYF. The CDR3, as DNA: TGTGCCAGTAGTACAGGGTTCGGAAACACCATATATTTT.

CDR3 in DNA: TGCGCCAGCAGCTTGGTCCCGGGTAGCAATCAGCCCCAGCATTTT. Encoded protein: CASSLVPGSNQPQHF. The chain employs TRBV5-1 and TRBJ1-5; D remains unclear. With 0 bases removed from V and 0 bases from J, the gap between germline ends came to 7 bases. The CDR3 totals 15 residues. Germline V CDR1 and CDR2: SGHRS, YFSETQ. The whole variable domain, filled in from reference TRBV5-1 and TRBJ1-5, reads KAGVTQTPRYLIKTRGQQVTLSCSPISGHRSVSWYQQTPGQGLQFLFEYFSETQRNKGNFPGRFSGRQFSNSRSEMNVSTLELGDSALYLCASSLVPGSNQPQHFGDGTRLSIL.

This clone was seen once. The chain is built from TRBV5-1 and TRBJ2-3, with D unresolved. CDR3 length: 15 residues. Looked up from germline, CDR1 is SGHRS and CDR2 is YFSETQ. Trimming pared 0 bases from V and 0 bases from J, leaving 8 bases between. The CDR3 DNA follows: TGCGCCAGCAGCTTGGAACAGCCAAGCACAGATACGCAGTATTTT. Translated: CASSLEQPSTDTQYF.

The genes are TRBV6-5 and TRBJ1-2; TRBD1 might be the D (5 bases). This CDR3 contains 14 residues. Germline V gives CDR1 MNHEY, CDR2 SVGAGI. Trimming stripped 5 bases from V and 12 bases from J, with 22 bases between. DNA of the CDR3: TGTGCCAGCAGTCCCTGGGGGGAAACTATGGCTAACACCTTC. Translation: CASSPWGETMANTF.

The count of this clone is one. V is TRBV5-6 and J is TRBJ2-7; D remains unclear. Germline V lookup: CDR1 SGHDT, CDR2 YYEEEE. V was cut by 2 bases and J by 0 bases, with 9 bases left in between. The CDR3 has 14 amino acids. The CDR3 DNA reads TGTGCCAGCAGCTTAGCGCAGAGCTCCTACGAGCAGTACTTC. This sequence encodes CASSLAQSSYEQYF.

V gene TRBV7-2 combines with J gene TRBJ2-1; a weak D match, TRBD1 (6 bases). The germline V and J ends were trimmed by 5 bases and 0 bases, with 11 bases remaining between them. The CDR3 length is 15 residues. Germline CDR1 SGHTA, CDR2 FQGNSA. The CDR3 loop is CASSRTVSSYNEQFF. The CDR3 DNA reads TGTGCCAGCAGCAGGACAGTGAGCTCCTACAATGAGCAGTTCTTC.

The chain has TRBV7-2 and TRBJ2-2, with D possibly matching TRBD1 (7 bases). Germline V gives CDR1 SGHTA, CDR2 FQGNSA. This CDR3 comprises 17 residues. Trimming shortened V by 0 bases and J by 4 bases, and 15 bases separated the two germline ends. The CDR3 DNA sequence: TGTGCCAGCAGCTTAGCGGGAGGACAGGCAAGCACCGGGGAGCTGTTTTTT. Translation: CASSLAGGQASTGELFF.

V usage is TRBV28 and J usage is TRBJ2-5, with 9 bases matching TRBD2. Germline CDR1 is MDHEN and CDR2 is SYDVKM. V dropped 4 bases and J dropped 5; count of bases not matched to a gene: 8. There are 15 residues in the CDR3. CDR3 DNA: TGTGCCAGCAGTTCTCTCGCGGGAGGGGGTGAGACCCAGTACTTC. Translated, it gives CASSSLAGGGETQYF.

V gene TRBV9 combines with J gene TRBJ2-5; 10 positions match TRBD1. V gave up 3 bases and J gave up 6 bases; unmatched junction bases: 8. This CDR3 comprises 15 residues. The germline V gene has CDR1 SGDLS and CDR2 YYNGEE. The CDR3 here is CASSGRQGAIQTQYF. The CDR3 DNA reads as TGTGCCAGCAGCGGGCGACAGGGGGCGATACAGACCCAGTACTTC.

The chain combines TRBV7-3 with TRBJ2-1; the D gene is possibly TRBD2 (6 bases). Trimming shortened V by 2 bases and J by 0 bases, and 8 bases separated the two germline ends. CDR3 size: 15 residues. Germline-derived CDR1 and CDR2 are SGHTA and FQGTGA. CDR3 loop: CASSLPGSSYNEQFF. The CDR3 region has the DNA TGTGCCAGCAGCTTACCCGGGAGCTCCTACAATGAGCAGTTCTTC.

The chain links TRBV5-1 to TRBJ2-3; TRBD2 matches 8 bases. Losses at the gene ends were 4 bases for V and 4 bases for J; bases not matched to a gene: 8. Germline V gene lookup returns CDR1 SGHRS and CDR2 YFSETQ. The CDR3 runs 15 residues. For the CDR3, the DNA is TGCGCCAGCAGCCTCTTGGCGGGGGGTTCAGATACGCAGTATTTT. Amino acid sequence: CASSLLAGGSDTQYF.

V is TRBV11-2 and J is TRBJ2-1, with TRBD2 identical over 7 bases. CDR1 and CDR2 (germline): SGHAT, FQNNGV. The CDR3 has 16 amino acids. The V gene end was trimmed by 7 bases and the J gene end by 2 bases; junction bases not matched to a gene: 11. The CDR3 spells CASTADGAGAYNEQFF. The CDR3 DNA reads TGTGCCAGCACCGCGGATGGGGCGGGGGCCTACAATGAGCAGTTCTTC.

The chain is built from TRBV5-6 and TRBJ2-3; 9 nucleotides match TRBD1. The ends lost 5 bases at V and 2 bases at J; junction bases unmatched: 3. CDR3 length: 14 residues. CDR1 is SGHDT, CDR2 YYEEEE, per germline. CDR3 nucleotides: TGTGCCAGCAGAGACAGGGGGATCACAGATACGCAGTATTTT. Protein: CASRDRGITDTQYF.

The chain uses TRBV30 and TRBJ1-2; 7 bases line up with TRBD1. Germline V gives CDR1 GTSNPN, CDR2 SVGIG (reference sequence). This CDR3 is 15 amino acids long. J lost 8 bases, V lost 4 bases, and 16 bases had no gene match. The CDR3 bases are TGTGCCTGGATAAAGAGGACAGGACTCCCCTCCGGCTACACCTTC. The encoded protein is CAWIKRTGLPSGYTF.

This chain's CDR3 is CASSFVSGVRGANVLTF. CDR3 DNA: TGTGCCAGCAGTTTCGTTTCGGGAGTGAGAGGGGCCAACGTCCTGACTTTC. The chain carries TRBV28 and TRBJ2-6; perhaps TRBD2 as D (6 bases). V lost 3 bases, J lost 4 bases, and 16 bases lay in between. The CDR3 consists of 17 residues. Germline loops: CDR1 MDHEN, CDR2 SYDVKM.

This clone was detected once. The CDR3 nucleotides read TGTGCCAGCAGCCCCCCGGACACCTACGAGCAGTACTTC. Translated, it gives CASSPPDTYEQYF. V gene TRBV7-6 combines with J gene TRBJ2-7, with a tentative D call TRBD1 (5 bases). Germline V lookup: CDR1 SGHVS, CDR2 FNYEAQ. V shed 5 bases and J shed 2 bases, with 10 bases lying between them. This CDR3 contains 13 residues. The full variable domain, with the rest looked up from reference TRBV7-6 and TRBJ2-7, is GAGVSQSPRYKVTKRGQDVALRCDPISGHVSLYWYRQALGQGPEFLTYFNYEAQQDKSGLPNDRFSAERPEGSISTLTIQRTEQRDSAMYRCASSPPDTYEQYFGPGTRLTVT.

V is TRBV4-2 and J is TRBJ2-5, with TRBD2 as a possible D gene (5 bases). CDR1 and CDR2 (germline): LGHNA, YNFKEQ. CDR3 length: 15 residues. V dropped 1 base and J dropped 5 bases, with 14 bases sitting between them. CDR3 nucleotide sequence: TGTGCCAGCAGCCAAGGTAGTCCTAGAGGGGAGACCCAGTACTTC. Translation: CASSQGSPRGETQYF.

The chain carries TRBV5-1 and TRBJ2-4; TRBD2 aligns across 9 bases. In germline, CDR1 is SGHRS, CDR2 YFSETQ. V trimming: 0 bases; J trimming: 1 base; junction bases outside the gene matches: 2. The CDR3 is 16 amino acids. The CDR3 here is CASSLESGRAKNIQYF. CDR3 in DNA: TGCGCCAGCAGCTTGGAGAGCGGGAGGGCCAAAAACATTCAGTACTTC.

In the case of this clone: Within the sample, other DNA sequences also encode this same CDR3. The V gene is TRBV7-9, the J gene TRBJ2-7; 10 bases fit TRBD1. The CDR3 has 15 residues. Germline-derived CDR1 and CDR2 are SEHNR and FQNEAQ (reference sequence). The junction had 6 bases not matched to a gene; V was cut back by 3 bases and J by 4 bases. CDR3 protein: CASSLGDRGSYEQYF. The CDR3 bases are TGTGCCAGCAGCTTGGGGGACAGGGGCTCATACGAGCAGTACTTC.

The chain is built from TRBV19 and TRBJ1-1; D possibly corresponds to TRBD1 (5 bases). CDR1 is LNHDA and CDR2 is SQIVND in the germline V gene (reference sequence). The ends were cut back, 5 bases at V and 3 bases at J, with 16 bases in the middle. The CDR3 has 15 residues. The chain's CDR3 is CASSPMDTLDTEAFF. The CDR3, as DNA: TGTGCCAGTAGTCCGATGGACACTCTAGACACTGAAGCTTTCTTT.

The V gene is TRBV7-2, the J gene TRBJ1-5; D may be TRBD1 (5 bases). Per germline, CDR1 SGHTA and CDR2 FQGNSA. The length of the CDR3 is 15 residues. V lost 6 bases and J 3 bases, leaving 15 bases between the germline ends. CDR3 DNA: TGTGCCAGCAGTACCTTTGGGGCCTTCAATCAGCCCCAGCATTTT. Protein sequence: CASSTFGAFNQPQHF. The entire variable domain, with the rest obtained from reference TRBV7-2 and TRBJ1-5, is as follows: GAGVSQSPSNKVTEKGKDVELRCDPISGHTALYWYRQSLGQGLEFLIYFQGNSAPDKSGLPSDRFSAERTGGSVSTLTIQRTQQEDSAVYLCASSTFGAFNQPQHFGDGTRLSIL.

The CDR3 protein is CASSPRPTSAEETQYF. The CDR3 coding sequence is TGCGCCAGCAGCCCGCGACCTACTAGCGCCGAAGAGACCCAGTACTTC. V usage is TRBV5-1 and J usage is TRBJ2-5; 7 bases are a match to TRBD2. The CDR3 extends over 16 amino acids. Looked up from germline, CDR1 is SGHRS and CDR2 is YFSETQ. With 4 bases clipped from V and 3 bases from J, the junction kept 12 bases outside the gene matches.

The rearrangement joins TRBV4-2 to TRBJ2-1, with D perhaps matching TRBD1 (5 bases). CDR1 is LGHNA and CDR2 is YNFKEQ in the germline V gene. The CDR3 covers 11 residues. The ends were cut back, 4 bases at V and 14 bases at J, with 12 bases in the middle. CDR3 residues: CASSRGDSKFF. CDR3 nucleotides: TGTGCCAGCAGCCGGGGCGACTCTAAGTTCTTC.

CDR3 protein: CASSIRGAGTEAFF. In DNA form, the CDR3 reads TGTGCCAGTAGTATTCGGGGGGCAGGGACTGAAGCTTTCTTT. This sequence joins TRBV19 and TRBJ1-1; D may be TRBD1 (6 bases). Germline lookup yields CDR1 LNHDA and CDR2 SQIVND (reference sequence). V lost 3 bases and J 5 bases, leaving 13 bases between the germline ends. The CDR3 spans 14 residues.

Concerning this clone itself: This same CDR3 is encoded by further DNA sequences in the sample. This chain connects TRBV12-5 to TRBJ2-7; TRBD1 matches at 9 bases. Trimming at V came to 3 bases and at J to 1 base, leaving 1 base not matched to a gene. Germline V CDR1 and CDR2: LGHNT, FRNRAP. The CDR3 runs 14 residues. This CDR3 reads CASGLGQGSYEQYF. The CDR3 DNA reads as TGTGCTAGTGGTTTAGGACAGGGGTCCTACGAGCAGTACTTC.